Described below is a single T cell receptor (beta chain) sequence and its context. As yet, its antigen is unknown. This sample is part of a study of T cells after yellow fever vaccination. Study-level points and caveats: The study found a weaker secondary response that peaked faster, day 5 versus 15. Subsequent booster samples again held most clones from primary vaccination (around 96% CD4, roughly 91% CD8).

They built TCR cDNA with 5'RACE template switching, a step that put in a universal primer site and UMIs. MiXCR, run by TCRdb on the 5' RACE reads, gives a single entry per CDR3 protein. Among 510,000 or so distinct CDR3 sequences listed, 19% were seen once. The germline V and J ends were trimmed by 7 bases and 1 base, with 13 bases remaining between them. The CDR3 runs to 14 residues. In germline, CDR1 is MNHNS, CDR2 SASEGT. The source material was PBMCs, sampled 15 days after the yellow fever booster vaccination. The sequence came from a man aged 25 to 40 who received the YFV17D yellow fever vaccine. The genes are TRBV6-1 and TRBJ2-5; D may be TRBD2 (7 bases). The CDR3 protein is CASKEGGRQETQYF. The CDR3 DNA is TGTGCCAGCAAGGAGGGGGGGCGCCAAGAGACCCAGTACTTC.